The 30 T cell receptor beta chains reported below all come from one sample, sequenced in a study of CD8+ T cells in alopecia areata. Reverse transcription of extracted RNA yielded cDNA, which provided the sequencing template. Assay: immunoSEQ multiplex PCR; the TCRdb copy retains only in-frame clones and omits some. The data contain over 110,000 clones, about 47% of them singletons. The source material was CD4+ T cells sorted from blood, sampled at week 0. The receptors were sampled from a human donor with alopecia areata.

Comment on this clone: Mismatch with germline at one junction end may stem from a read error. The chain couples TRBV5-1 to TRBJ2-1; 9 bases are a match to TRBD2. There are 17 residues in the CDR3. Germline loops: CDR1 SGHRS, CDR2 YFSETQ. CDR3 in amino acids: CASSQATGTSSHNEQFF. The CDR3 DNA reads as TGCGCCAGCAGCCAAGCCACCGGGACTAGCTCCCACAATGAGCAGTTCTTC.

As for this clone: This sample includes further DNA sequences coding for the same CDR3. V is TRBV29-1 and J is TRBJ1-1, with D tentatively TRBD1 (5 bases). The V gene lost 6 bases and the J gene lost 1 base, with 9 bases spanning the gap. The CDR3 is made up of 12 amino acids. The germline V gene encodes CDR1 SQVTM and CDR2 ANQGSEA. CDR3 sequence (DNA): TGCAGCGTACAAACAGGGAACACTGAAGCTTTCTTT. Translated, it gives CSVQTGNTEAFF.

In DNA, the CDR3 is TGTGCCAGCAGCTGGGACAGAAACTATGGCTACACCTTC. Translating gives CASSWDRNYGYTF. V gene TRBV5-4 combines with J gene TRBJ1-2; TRBD1 agrees at 7 bases. The germline gives CDR1 SGHNT, CDR2 YYREEE (reference sequence). The V segment lost 3 bases and the J segment 2 bases; nucleotides outside the gene matches: 1. The CDR3 has 13 residues. Together with reference TRBV5-4 and TRBJ1-2, the CDR3 gives the full variable domain: ETGVTQSPTHLIKTRGQQVTLRCSSQSGHNTVSWYQQALGQGPQFIFQYYREEENGRGNFPPRFSGLQFPNYSSELNVNALELDDSALYLCASSWDRNYGYTFGSGTRLTVV.

V and J are TRBV29-1 and TRBJ1-1; 7 bases match TRBD1. This CDR3 region has 14 residues. Germline values: CDR1 SQVTM, CDR2 ANQGSEA. Trimming removed 4 bases from V and 0 bases from J; junction bases left unmatched: 5. The CDR3 sequence is CSVGKDRMNTEAFF. The CDR3 nucleotides read TGCAGCGTTGGTAAGGACAGGATGAACACTGAAGCTTTCTTT.

This clone has more than one count but fewer than ten. V and J are TRBV28 and TRBJ2-3; TRBD2 aligns across 11 bases. This CDR3 is 16 amino acids long. Germline assignment: CDR1 MDHEN and CDR2 SYDVKM. V lost 8 bases and J lost 1; bases outside the gene matches: 8. CDR3: CASGLLAGVGTDTQYF. The CDR3 DNA is TGTGCCAGCGGGTTACTAGCGGGAGTGGGCACAGATACGCAGTATTTT. The full variable domain, its missing parts supplied by reference TRBV28 and TRBJ2-3, is DVKVTQSSRYLVKRTGEKVFLECVQDMDHENMFWYRQDPGLGLRLIYFSYDVKMKEKGDIPEGYSVSREKKERFSLILESASTNQTSMYLCASGLLAGVGTDTQYFGPGTRLTVL.

The chain carries TRBV7-2 and TRBJ2-7; 10 bases fit TRBD1. The CDR3 is 16 residues long. Germline V gene data show CDR1 as SGHTA and CDR2 as FQGNSA. Losses at the gene ends were 1 base for V and 2 bases for J; bases not matched to a gene: 5. The CDR3 region is CASSLDRTGGPYEQYF. In nucleotides, the CDR3 is TGTGCCAGCAGCTTAGACCGGACAGGGGGGCCCTACGAGCAGTACTTC.

V is TRBV4-3 and J is TRBJ2-6; D uncertain. V dropped 8 bases and J dropped 4 bases, with 9 bases sitting between them. The CDR3 has 13 amino acids. Germline V gene sequence: CDR1 LGHNA, CDR2 YSLEER. Written as DNA, the CDR3 is TGCGCCAGCGGCCGGATGGGGGCCAACGTCCTGACTTTC. It is translated as CASGRMGANVLTF.

The chain couples TRBV7-2 to TRBJ1-2, with a weak D call TRBD1 (5 bases). Germline V gene sequence: CDR1 SGHTA, CDR2 FQGNSA. The CDR3 is made up of 13 amino acids. V lost 2 bases, J lost 4 bases, and 8 bases lay in between. The CDR3 coding sequence is TGTGCCAGCAGCTTAAGAGGGGCCTATGGCTACACCTTC. It specifies CASSLRGAYGYTF.

This clone was seen a few times. The chain uses TRBV2 and TRBJ2-5; 9 bases map to TRBD1. The CDR3 is made up of 15 amino acids. J lost 4 bases, V lost 5 bases, and 8 bases had no gene match. Per the germline V gene, CDR1 is SNHLY and CDR2 is FYNNEI. CDR3 bases: TGTGCCAGCAGTTTACCGGGACAGGGAGGAGAGACCCAGTACTTC. It specifies CASSLPGQGGETQYF.

This clone has only a few counts. The chain carries TRBV7-3 and TRBJ2-3; either TRBD1 or TRBD2 may supply D (5 bases each). Trimming left V 5 bases short and J 1 base short, with 16 bases between. There are 16 residues in the CDR3. In germline, CDR1 is SGHTA, CDR2 FQGTGA. The chain's CDR3 is CASSLNRDAGTDTQYF. CDR3 DNA: TGTGCCAGCAGCCTCAACCGGGACGCAGGCACAGATACGCAGTATTTT.

This sequence joins TRBV6-5 and TRBJ2-1, with D possibly being TRBD2 (5 bases). CDR1 is MNHEY and CDR2 is SVGAGI in the germline V gene. The ends were cut back, 8 bases at V and 1 base at J, with 12 bases in the middle. This CDR3 region has 14 residues. The CDR3 reads CASGGFGSYNEQFF. The CDR3 DNA reads as TGTGCCAGCGGAGGCTTTGGGTCCTACAATGAGCAGTTCTTC.

The genes are TRBV29-1 and TRBJ2-3; TRBD1 matches 8 bases. Looked up from germline, CDR1 is SQVTM and CDR2 is ANQGSEA. J lost 6 bases, V lost 6 bases, and 2 bases had no gene match. This CDR3 comprises 11 residues. The CDR3 protein is CSVGTGDTQYF. The CDR3 DNA is TGCAGCGTCGGGACAGGTGATACGCAGTATTTT.

The sample holds a few counts of this clone. The V call is TRBV11-1, the J call TRBJ2-1; D is unresolved. The CDR3 runs to 13 residues. V lost 5 bases and J lost 9, with 14 bases in between. Germline loops: CDR1 SGHAT, CDR2 FQDESV (reference sequence). The CDR3 DNA follows: TGTGCCAGCAGCCCGGAGTTGGAAGGTGAGCAGTTCTTC. This codes for CASSPELEGEQFF.

The V gene is TRBV7-9, the J gene TRBJ2-3, with D perhaps matching TRBD2 (5 bases). The CDR3 covers 15 residues. Trimming shortened V by 1 base and J by 5 bases, and 13 bases separated the two germline ends. Germline V gives CDR1 SEHNR, CDR2 FQNEAQ (reference sequence). This chain's CDR3 is CASSLVLPTKDTQYF. CDR3 coding DNA: TGTGCCAGCAGCTTAGTCTTACCGACTAAAGATACGCAGTATTTT.

This clone showed up just a few times. The rearrangement links TRBV28 to TRBJ1-1; 8 nucleotides match TRBD1. With V trimmed by 5 bases and J by 5 bases, 7 bases remained unmatched. The CDR3 runs 14 residues. Germline-derived CDR1 and CDR2 are MDHEN and SYDVKM. CDR3 coding DNA: TGTGCCAGCAGTCTGGCAGGGGGCCAAACTGAAGCTTTCTTT. This translates into CASSLAGGQTEAFF.

This clone was observed at least ten times. The chain is built from TRBV29-1 and TRBJ2-3, with TRBD2 matching over 9 bases. Trimming at V came to 4 bases and at J to 1 base, leaving 9 bases not matched to a gene. The germline V gene has CDR1 SQVTM and CDR2 ANQGSEA. The CDR3 runs to 16 residues. CDR3 amino acids: CSVGVSGRGGTDTQYF. In nucleotides, the CDR3 is TGCAGCGTTGGTGTTAGCGGGAGAGGGGGCACAGATACGCAGTATTTT.

This clone appeared a few times. The chain has TRBV30 and TRBJ2-1, with 10 positions matching TRBD2. Germline V gene data show CDR1 as GTSNPN and CDR2 as SVGIG (reference sequence). V was pared by 3 bases and J by 6 bases, with 8 bases of the junction left unmatched. The CDR3 covers 15 residues. The CDR3 here is CAWSAGTSVLNEQFF. The CDR3 DNA reads TGTGCCTGGAGCGCCGGGACTAGCGTCCTCAATGAGCAGTTCTTC.

The chain employs TRBV29-1 and TRBJ2-1, with D possibly TRBD2 on 5 matching bases. Looked up from germline, CDR1 is SQVTM and CDR2 is ANQGSEA. V lost 8 bases and J 8 bases, leaving 22 bases between the germline ends. The CDR3 runs to 14 residues. As DNA, the CDR3 is TGCAGCCCAAAAAGACTACTATTACAAGATGAGCAGTTCTTC. It translates to CSPKRLLLQDEQFF.

This chain connects TRBV30 to TRBJ2-3; no definite D call. Germline V gives CDR1 GTSNPN, CDR2 SVGIG (reference sequence). V lost 1 base and J 5 bases, leaving 4 bases between the germline ends. CDR3 length: 11 amino acids. The CDR3 DNA is TGTGCCTGGAGTGCACGAGATACGCAGTATTTT. The encoded protein is CAWSARDTQYF.

The gene calls are TRBV29-1 and TRBJ2-1; 9 bases line up with TRBD2. The ends lost 4 bases at V and 7 bases at J; junction bases unmatched: 11. CDR1 SQVTM and CDR2 ANQGSEA come from the germline V gene. The CDR3 loop spans 15 amino acids. As DNA, the CDR3 is TGCAGCGTTGGCAGGAGCGGGAGGCTCGGGAATGAGCAGTTCTTC. Translation gives CSVGRSGRLGNEQFF.

V and J are TRBV30 and TRBJ2-5, with TRBD1 as a possible D gene (6 bases). V was shortened by 2 bases and J by 5 bases, with 9 bases between the two germline ends. The germline V gene has CDR1 GTSNPN and CDR2 SVGIG (reference sequence). CDR3 length equals 12 residues. The CDR3 loop is CAWSWGRETQYF. CDR3 coding DNA: TGTGCCTGGAGTTGGGGGCGCGAGACCCAGTACTTC.

This rearrangement joins TRBV30 to TRBJ2-1; D remains ambiguous. V shed 1 base and J shed 4 bases, with 8 bases lying between them. Germline CDR1 is GTSNPN and CDR2 is SVGIG (reference sequence). The CDR3 loop spans 13 amino acids. CDR3 in DNA: TGTGCCTGGAGTGATGGCGGTTACAATGAGCAGTTCTTC. Residues: CAWSDGGYNEQFF.

The rearrangement links TRBV30 to TRBJ1-1; D ambiguous. V was clipped by 7 bases and J by 5 bases, with 11 bases between them. CDR1 is GTSNPN and CDR2 is SVGIG in the germline V gene (reference sequence). CDR3 length: 11 residues. The chain's CDR3 is CASRPETEAFF. The DNA for the CDR3 is TGTGCCTCCCGACCTGAGACTGAAGCTTTCTTT.

J is TRBJ2-7 and V is TRBV9; D call uncertain. V gave up 0 bases and J gave up 4 bases, with 11 bases separating them. The germline V gene has CDR1 SGDLS and CDR2 YYNGEE. The CDR3 has 14 residues. CDR3 residues: CASSVALGVYEQYF. The DNA of the CDR3 is TGTGCCAGCAGCGTAGCTCTAGGAGTTTACGAGCAGTACTTC.

This chain connects TRBV11-2 to TRBJ2-1; 12 nucleotides match TRBD2. The germline CDR1 and CDR2 sequences are SGHAT and FQNNGV. This CDR3 contains 15 residues. V trimming: 1 base; J trimming: 11 bases; junction bases outside the gene matches: 6. The CDR3 DNA is TGTGCCAGCAGCTTAGGGACTAGCGGGATGGGGCAGCAGTTCTTC. Translating it yields CASSLGTSGMGQQFF.

The chain recombines TRBV5-4 with TRBJ2-7; a weak D match, TRBD2 (6 bases). Per the germline V gene, CDR1 is SGHNT and CDR2 is YYREEE (reference sequence). The CDR3 is 18 residues long. V gave up 2 bases and J gave up 0 bases, with 21 bases separating them. This chain's CDR3 is CASSLYVGEAASSYEQYF. CDR3 bases: TGTGCCAGCAGCTTATATGTGGGGGAGGCGGCGAGCTCCTACGAGCAGTACTTC.

This clone was picked up a small number of times. The chain carries TRBV6-5 and TRBJ2-6; D is uncertain. CDR3 length equals 15 residues. Trimming cost V 7 bases and J 0 bases, with 10 bases left between them. Germline CDR1 reads MNHEY; CDR2 reads SVGAGI. The CDR3 DNA is TGTGCCAGCATGGGGTTCAACTCTGGGGCCAACGTCCTGACTTTC. It codes for CASMGFNSGANVLTF.

This clone was seen a single time. This chain links TRBV25-1 with TRBJ2-3, with D unclear. V was shortened by 4 bases and J by 4 bases, with 3 bases between the two germline ends. Germline values: CDR1 MGHDK, CDR2 SYGVNS. This CDR3 is 11 amino acids long. CDR3 DNA sequence: TGTGCCAGCAGTGTCGCAGATACGCAGTATTTT. Protein product: CASSVADTQYF.

This clone came up once. The V and J genes are TRBV30 and TRBJ1-5, with no clear D. Germline V gene data show CDR1 as GTSNPN and CDR2 as SVGIG (reference sequence). The CDR3 loop spans 14 amino acids. The germline V and J ends were trimmed by 0 bases and 7 bases, with 13 bases remaining between them. CDR3 in amino acids: CAWSVDPPGQPQHF. DNA of the CDR3: TGTGCCTGGAGTGTAGACCCACCGGGCCAGCCCCAGCATTTT.

This clone came up a few times. This chain links TRBV5-1 with TRBJ2-7, with TRBD1 identical over 7 bases. V lost 4 bases, J lost 2 bases, and 6 bases stayed unmatched. CDR3 length: 14 residues. CDR1 and CDR2 from the germline V gene are SGHRS and YFSETQ. The CDR3 nucleotides read TGCGCCAGCAGCGATGGGGACAGACCCTACGAGCAGTACTTC. Residues: CASSDGDRPYEQYF.